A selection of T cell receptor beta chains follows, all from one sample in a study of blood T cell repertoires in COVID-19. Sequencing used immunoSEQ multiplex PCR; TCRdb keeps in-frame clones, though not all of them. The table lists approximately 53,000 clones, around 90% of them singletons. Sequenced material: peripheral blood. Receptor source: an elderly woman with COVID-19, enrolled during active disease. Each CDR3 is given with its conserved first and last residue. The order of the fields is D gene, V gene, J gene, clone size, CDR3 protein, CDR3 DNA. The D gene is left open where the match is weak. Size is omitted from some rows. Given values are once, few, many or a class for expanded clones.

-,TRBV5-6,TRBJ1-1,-,CASSGLGGNTEAFF,TGTGCCAGCAGCGGTTTGGGGGGGAACACTGAAGCTTTCTTT
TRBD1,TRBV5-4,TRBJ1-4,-,CASSPGTENEKLFF,TGTGCCAGCAGCCCAGGGACAGAGAATGAAAAACTGTTTTTT
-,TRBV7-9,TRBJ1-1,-,CASSLAGVGRAFF,TGTGCCAGCAGCTTAGCCGGAGTTGGTAGAGCTTTCTTT
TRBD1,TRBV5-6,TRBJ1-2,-,CASSLTLTGAYGYTF,TGTGCCAGCAGCTTGACCCTGACAGGGGCCTATGGCTACACCTTC
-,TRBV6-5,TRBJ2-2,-,CASSPPRTGELFF,TGTGCCAGCAGTCCCCCGCGCACCGGGGAGCTGTTTTTT
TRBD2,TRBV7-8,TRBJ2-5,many,CASSLALTGGRQETQYF,TGTGCCAGCAGCTTAGCTCTAACCGGCGGGAGGCAGGAGACCCAGTACTTC
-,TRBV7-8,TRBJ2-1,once,CASSLAAGNEQFF,TGTGCCAGCAGCTTAGCCGCGGGTAATGAGCAGTTCTTC
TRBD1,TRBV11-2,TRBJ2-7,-,CASSLETGGYEQYF,TGTGCCAGCAGCTTAGAGACAGGGGGCTACGAGCAGTACTTC
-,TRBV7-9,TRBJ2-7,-,CASSQGSGPIDEQYF,TGTGCCAGCAGCCAGGGATCGGGCCCCATTGACGAGCAGTACTTC
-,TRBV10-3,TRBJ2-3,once,CAISPRGTDTQYF,TGTGCCATCAGCCCCCGGGGAACAGATACGCAGTATTTT
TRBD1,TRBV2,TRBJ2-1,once,CASSSPGQGSNEQFF,TGTGCCAGCAGCTCACCGGGACAGGGGTCCAATGAGCAGTTCTTC
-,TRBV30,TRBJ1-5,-,CAWTSGGNQPQHF,TGTGCCTGGACCAGTGGAGGCAATCAGCCCCAGCATTTT
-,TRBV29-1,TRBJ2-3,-,CSVEAGGTDTQYF,TGCAGCGTTGAAGCGGGAGGCACAGATACGCAGTATTTT
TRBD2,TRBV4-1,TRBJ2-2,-,CASSQAALAGSNTGELFF,TGCGCCAGCAGCCAAGCGGCCCTAGCGGGGTCGAACACCGGGGAGCTGTTTTTT
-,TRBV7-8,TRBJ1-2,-,CASSASRVIYGYTF,TGTGCCAGCAGCGCGTCCAGGGTTATCTATGGCTACACCTTC
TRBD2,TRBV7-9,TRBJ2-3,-,CASSFQLAGDADTQYF,TGTGCCAGCAGCTTTCAACTAGCGGGGGACGCAGATACGCAGTATTTT
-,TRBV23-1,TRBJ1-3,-,CASSQSIGSSGNTIYF,TGCGCCAGCAGTCAATCAATCGGGAGCTCTGGAAACACCATATATTTT
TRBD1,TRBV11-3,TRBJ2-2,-,CASSGTGGAFTGELFF,TGTGCCAGCAGCGGAACAGGGGGCGCCTTCACCGGGGAGCTGTTTTTT
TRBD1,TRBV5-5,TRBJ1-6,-,CASSIQDRLGSSPLHF,TGTGCCAGCAGCATACAGGACAGGTTGGGTAGTTCACCCCTCCACTTT
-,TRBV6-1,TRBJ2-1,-,CASSDLGGGKNEQFF,TGTGCCAGCAGTGATTTAGGGGGCGGGAAGAATGAGCAGTTCTTC
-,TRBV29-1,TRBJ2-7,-,CSARDGSSGAYEQYF,TGCAGCGCCCGAGATGGGAGTAGCGGCGCCTACGAGCAGTACTTC
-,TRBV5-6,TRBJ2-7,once,CASSSNQRYEQYF,TGTGCCAGCAGCTCTAATCAGCGATACGAGCAGTACTTC
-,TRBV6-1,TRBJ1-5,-,CASSEAGGRTQPQHF,TGTGCCAGCAGTGAAGCGGGAGGGCGGACTCAGCCCCAGCATTTT
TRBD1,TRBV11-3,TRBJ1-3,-,CASSLDRTGSGNTIYF,TGTGCCAGTAGCTTGGATAGGACAGGCTCTGGAAACACCATATATTTT
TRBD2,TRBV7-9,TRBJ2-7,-,CASSPALAGDEQYF,TGTGCCAGCAGCCCGGCGCTAGCGGGGGACGAGCAGTACTTC
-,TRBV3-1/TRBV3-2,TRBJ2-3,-,CASLGAASTDTQYF,TGTGCCAGCCTAGGAGCGGCTAGCACAGATACGCAGTATTTT
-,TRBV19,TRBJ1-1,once,CASSIETRSTEAFF,TGTGCCAGTAGTATAGAGACGAGGAGCACTGAAGCTTTCTTT
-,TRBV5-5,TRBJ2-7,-,CASSSAGTFIYEQYF,TGTGCCAGCAGCTCAGCCGGGACATTCATCTACGAGCAGTACTTC
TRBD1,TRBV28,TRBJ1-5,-,CASREGTGGNQPQHF,TGTGCCAGCAGAGAAGGGACAGGGGGCAATCAGCCCCAGCATTTT
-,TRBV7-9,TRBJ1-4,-,CASSWSADRSNEKLFF,TGTGCCAGCAGCTGGTCGGCGGACAGAAGTAATGAAAAACTGTTTTTT
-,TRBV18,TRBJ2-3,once,CASSPGQNTDTQYF,TGTGCCAGCTCACCTGGACAGAACACAGATACGCAGTATTTT
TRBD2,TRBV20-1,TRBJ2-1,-,CSASIQRGGLYNEQFF,TGCAGTGCTAGTATACAGCGGGGGGGCCTGTACAATGAGCAGTTCTTC
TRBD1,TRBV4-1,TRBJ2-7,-,CASSPRTGVYEQYF,TGCGCCAGCAGCCCCCGGACAGGGGTATACGAGCAGTACTTC
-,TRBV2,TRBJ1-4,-,CASTPIGGTRTNEKLFF,TGTGCCAGCACCCCCATCGGGGGGACGAGAACTAATGAAAAACTGTTTTTT
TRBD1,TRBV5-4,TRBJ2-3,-,CASSAWDRSSTDTQYF,TGTGCCAGCAGCGCATGGGACAGATCTAGCACAGATACGCAGTATTTT
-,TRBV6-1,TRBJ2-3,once,CASSESRGRRPDTQYF,TGTGCCAGCAGTGAAAGCAGGGGACGGCGCCCAGATACGCAGTATTTT
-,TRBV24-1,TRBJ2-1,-,CATSDTTSGEQFF,TGTGCCACCAGTGATACCACCTCCGGGGAGCAGTTCTTC
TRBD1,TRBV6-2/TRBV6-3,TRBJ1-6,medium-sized,CASSYLRTGGSPLHF,TGTGCCAGCAGTTACCTTCGGACAGGGGGTTCACCCCTCCACTTT
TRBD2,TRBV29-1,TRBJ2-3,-,CSVLAANTDTQYF,TGCAGCGTTCTAGCGGCGAACACAGATACGCAGTATTTT
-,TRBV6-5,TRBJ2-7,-,CASSALDSYEQYF,TGTGCCAGCAGCGCACTGGACAGCTACGAGCAGTACTTC
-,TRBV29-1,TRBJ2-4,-,CSVEAGYIQYF,TGCAGCGTTGAAGCGGGATACATTCAGTACTTC
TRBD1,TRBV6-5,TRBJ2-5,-,CASWGQGRDQETQYF,TGTGCCAGCTGGGGACAGGGGCGAGACCAAGAGACCCAGTACTTC
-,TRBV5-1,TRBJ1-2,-,CASSGGDTRNMRYTF,TGCGCCAGCAGCGGGGGGGACACGCGAAATATGCGCTACACCTTC
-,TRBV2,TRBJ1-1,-,CATGEGGVNTEAFF,TGTGCCACCGGGGAGGGGGGGGTGAACACTGAAGCTTTCTTT
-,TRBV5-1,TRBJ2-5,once,CASSLATGNLYQETQYF,TGCGCCAGCAGCTTGGCAACAGGGAACCTGTACCAAGAGACCCAGTACTTC
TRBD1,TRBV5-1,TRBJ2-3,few,CASSKGTDVRTDTQYF,TGCGCCAGCAGCAAAGGGACAGACGTTCGCACAGATACGCAGTATTTT
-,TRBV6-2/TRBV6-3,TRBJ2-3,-,CASSYSVGHTSTDTQYF,TGTGCCAGCAGTTACTCGGTCGGACACACTAGCACAGATACGCAGTATTTT
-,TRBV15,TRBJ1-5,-,CATSRIPGGGNQPQHF,TGTGCCACCAGCAGAATCCCAGGAGGTGGCAATCAGCCCCAGCATTTT
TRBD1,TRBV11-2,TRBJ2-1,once,CASSWPGTGVNSEQFF,TGTGCCAGCAGCTGGCCCGGGACAGGGGTTAATTCTGAGCAGTTCTTC